This paragraph reports one TCR beta chain. The CDR3 loop spans 14 amino acids. CDR1 is SGHTA, CDR2 FQGTGA, per germline. Trimming stripped 5 bases from V and 3 bases from J, with 10 bases between. This study enrolled people aged 18 to 89 from about two dozen US geographic areas. The sample belongs to a study of blood T cell repertoires in COVID-19. Study background: T cells, B-cell-depleted T cells, or PBMCs provided the cDNA or gDNA that served as material.

Repertoires were generated with immunoSEQ multiplex PCR, while TCRdb's copy carries only in-frame clones and drops some. The table records 400,000 to 550,000 clones, roughly nine tenths of them present only once. What was sequenced was PBMCs or T cells enriched from blood (not recorded which). The receptor was derived from a woman younger than 30 with acute COVID-19. The rearrangement joins TRBV7-3 to TRBJ2-2, with D unresolved. The CDR3 DNA sequence: TGTGCCAGCAGCCACGATCCAGACACCGGGGAGCTGTTTTTT. It yields the protein CASSHDPDTGELFF.